The 27 T cell receptor beta chains presented below share a single source sample, sequenced in a study of control samples from healthy donors and cancer patients (dated by TCRdb to 2020 to 2021). Library preparation employed the immunoSEQ multiplex PCR assay. Here the immuneACCESS table is served through TCRdb, limited to in-frame sequences with V and J called. Missing clones are a known gap in these copies; in checked studies unresolved V genes cover under half, and the rest lacks a known reason. For this sample there are about 40,000 clones; more than 85% appear just once. Clones ranked in the top ten supply roughly 3.5% of the sample. The material sequenced was blood. Every receptor here comes from a woman between 50 and 59 years old in good health.

This sequence joins TRBV29-1 and TRBJ1-1; D unresolved. This CDR3 has 15 residues. The germline V and J ends were trimmed by 6 bases and 1 base, with 18 bases remaining between them. CDR1 and CDR2 from the germline V gene are SQVTM and ANQGSEA. The CDR3 region has the DNA TGCAGCGTAGTGAGCGGCGGGATAACGAACACTGAAGCTTTCTTT. Protein product: CSVVSGGITNTEAFF.

The chain's CDR3 is CASSYSSGGTYGYTF. CDR3 nucleotides: TGTGCCAGCAGTTACTCGAGCGGGGGGACCTATGGCTACACCTTC. This chain links TRBV6-5 with TRBJ1-2, with D maybe TRBD1 (5 bases). The germline gives CDR1 MNHEY, CDR2 SVGAGI. The CDR3 extends over 15 amino acids. V lost 0 bases to trimming and J lost 4 bases, with 12 bases between them.

The V gene is TRBV9, the J gene TRBJ1-6; no firm D call. Germline CDR1 SGDLS, CDR2 YYNGEE. Trimming took off 0 bases at V and 7 bases at J, with 11 bases between the two ends. The CDR3 covers 15 residues. The CDR3 protein is CASSVEAARNSPLHF. For the CDR3, the DNA is TGTGCCAGCAGCGTAGAAGCAGCTAGGAATTCACCCCTCCACTTT.

This clone was observed a single time. Other DNA sequences of this sample code for an identical CDR3. The chain combines TRBV7-2 with TRBJ1-3; weak D call: TRBD1 (5 bases). CDR3 length equals 14 residues. Germline loops: CDR1 SGHTA, CDR2 FQGNSA. V was trimmed by 5 bases and J by 2 bases, leaving 10 bases between them. For the CDR3, the DNA is TGTGCCAGCAGCCTAGTGGGGGCTGGAAACACCATATATTTT. Translated, it gives CASSLVGAGNTIYF. Supplemented by reference TRBV7-2 and TRBJ1-3, the full variable domain reads GAGVSQSPSNKVTEKGKDVELRCDPISGHTALYWYRQSLGQGLEFLIYFQGNSAPDKSGLPSDRFSAERTGGSVSTLTIQRTQQEDSAVYLCASSLVGAGNTIYFGEGSWLTVV.

The chain couples TRBV5-6 to TRBJ2-4; TRBD1 agrees at 7 bases. Germline CDR1 and CDR2: SGHDT and YYEEEE. The V and J ends lost 4 bases and 6 bases, in that order; junction bases with no gene match: 4. This CDR3 has 13 residues. CDR3 in amino acids: CASSLGQRNIQYF. DNA for the CDR3: TGTGCCAGCAGCCTGGGACAGCGAAACATTCAGTACTTC.

The gene calls are TRBV7-8 and TRBJ1-2; D gene uncertain. The CDR3 totals 15 residues. Germline V gene data show CDR1 as SGHVS and CDR2 as FQNEAQ. Trimming pared 7 bases from V and 0 bases from J, leaving 15 bases between. This CDR3 is CASTQLAHPNYGYTF. DNA for the CDR3: TGTGCCAGCACCCAGTTGGCGCACCCTAACTATGGCTACACCTTC.

The V gene is TRBV2, the J gene TRBJ1-2; D unclear. This CDR3 is 10 amino acids long. The germline CDR1 and CDR2 sequences are SNHLY and FYNNEI. The CDR3 DNA is TGTGCTACCAATGGGCGCTTCTACACCTTC. Translating gives CATNGRFYTF. The full variable domain, with the rest looked up from reference TRBV2 and TRBJ1-2, is EPEVTQTPSHQVTQMGQEVILRCVPISNHLYFYWYRQILGQKVEFLVSFYNNEISEKSEIFDDQFSVERPDGSNFTLKIRSTKLEDSAMYFCATNGRFYTFGSGTRLTVV.

CDR3 residues: CASSLGTTGSQETQYF. The CDR3 DNA sequence: TGTGCCAGCAGCTTGGGGACCACAGGCTCCCAAGAGACCCAGTACTTC. The chain links TRBV5-5 to TRBJ2-5; tentative D call: TRBD1 (5 bases). Trimming cost V 0 bases and J 1 base, with 13 bases left between them. Germline CDR1 reads SGHKS; CDR2 reads YYEKEE (reference sequence). The CDR3 is 16 amino acids.

The chain employs TRBV15 and TRBJ1-2; D possibly corresponds to TRBD1 (6 bases). The CDR3 loop spans 14 amino acids. V was pared by 3 bases and J by 5 bases, with 13 bases between. Per germline, CDR1 LNHNV and CDR2 YYDKDF (reference sequence). CDR3 nucleotide sequence: TGTGCCACCAGCAGGAGTGGGGGCTTTTATGGCTACACCTTC. It is translated as CATSRSGGFYGYTF.

This clone was picked up a small number of times. The gene calls are TRBV6-4 and TRBJ2-3; TRBD2 matches 10 bases. J was trimmed by 0 bases and V by 6 bases; bases with no gene match: 6. Germline V CDR1 and CDR2: MRHNA, SNTAGT. There are 16 residues in the CDR3. Written as DNA, the CDR3 is TGTGCCAGCAGCCATTCTAGCGGGGGAAGCACAGATACGCAGTATTTT. This gives the protein CASSHSSGGSTDTQYF.

V usage is TRBV28 and J usage is TRBJ1-6; 10 positions agree with TRBD1. Germline values: CDR1 MDHEN, CDR2 SYDVKM. With V trimmed by 6 bases and J by 8 bases, 7 bases remained unmatched. The CDR3 sequence is 15 residues long. The CDR3 nucleotides read TGTGCCAGCAGCAAAGACAGGGGGCGCGATTCACCCCTCCACTTT. This gives the protein CASSKDRGRDSPLHF. The whole variable domain, filled in from reference TRBV28 and TRBJ1-6, reads DVKVTQSSRYLVKRTGEKVFLECVQDMDHENMFWYRQDPGLGLRLIYFSYDVKMKEKGDIPEGYSVSREKKERFSLILESASTNQTSMYLCASSKDRGRDSPLHFGNGTRLTVT.

This rearrangement joins TRBV29-1 to TRBJ1-1, with TRBD1 identical over 7 bases. Per germline, CDR1 SQVTM and CDR2 ANQGSEA. The CDR3 consists of 13 residues. Trimming at V came to 4 bases and at J to 1 base, leaving 3 bases not matched to a gene. CDR3 sequence: CSVGTGPNTEAFF. DNA of the CDR3: TGCAGCGTTGGGACAGGACCGAACACTGAAGCTTTCTTT.

This sequence joins TRBV7-9 and TRBJ1-5; D gene uncertain. Germline V gene lookup returns CDR1 SEHNR and CDR2 FQNEAQ (reference sequence). V shed 4 bases and J shed 5 bases, with 12 bases lying between them. The CDR3 runs 14 residues. The CDR3 is CASSSSGWDQPQHF. CDR3 DNA sequence: TGTGCCAGCAGCTCCAGTGGTTGGGATCAGCCCCAGCATTTT.

The CDR3 DNA reads as TGTGCCATCAGTGAAAACAGCTACGAGCAGTACTTC. Its translation is CAISENSYEQYF. The gene calls are TRBV10-3 and TRBJ2-7; the D is unclear. The V and J ends lost 3 bases and 3 bases respectively, with 6 bases between them. The CDR3 length is 12 residues. Germline lookup yields CDR1 ENHRY and CDR2 SYGVKD.

The rearrangement links TRBV28 to TRBJ1-2; TRBD1 matches 7 bases. This CDR3 has 16 amino acids. The V and J ends lost 2 bases and 1 base, in that order; junction bases with no gene match: 7. Germline values: CDR1 MDHEN, CDR2 SYDVKM. CDR3 in DNA: TGTGCCAGCAGTTTACCGGGACAGCTAATTAACTATGGCTACACCTTC. It codes for CASSLPGQLINYGYTF.

CDR3 nucleotide sequence: TGTGCCAGCAGCCCCTCAATGGGAAGGAGTTCACCCCTCCACTTT. This sequence encodes CASSPSMGRSSPLHF. The gene calls are TRBV28 and TRBJ1-6; unclear D gene. V shed 6 bases and J shed 9 bases, with 18 bases lying between them. The germline V gene encodes CDR1 MDHEN and CDR2 SYDVKM. The CDR3 consists of 15 residues.

The V gene is TRBV28, the J gene TRBJ2-7, with 9 bases lining up with TRBD1. Per germline, CDR1 MDHEN and CDR2 SYDVKM. The CDR3 is made up of 17 amino acids. With 5 bases clipped from V and 2 bases from J, the junction kept 13 bases outside the gene matches. The CDR3 DNA reads TGTGCCAGCAGTCCTCCTACGTCGGGACAGGGCACCTACGAGCAGTACTTC. Amino acids: CASSPPTSGQGTYEQYF.

The chain links TRBV7-2 to TRBJ1-6; D is unclear. V lost 1 base to trimming and J lost 5 bases, with 15 bases between them. The CDR3 totals 17 residues. Germline assignment: CDR1 SGHTA and CDR2 FQGNSA. The CDR3 region has the DNA TGTGCCAGCAGCTTAGTTTTTGGGCGGGGTAATAATTCACCCCTCCACTTT. Amino acids: CASSLVFGRGNNSPLHF.

In nucleotides, the CDR3 is TGTGCCAGCAGCTTGGGGTCCCTCAATGAGCAGTTCTTC. It translates to CASSLGSLNEQFF. The genes are TRBV7-3 and TRBJ2-1; D is unresolved. The germline V gene has CDR1 SGHTA and CDR2 FQGTGA. V lost 3 bases and J 6 bases, leaving 9 bases between the germline ends. This CDR3 has 13 amino acids.

The CDR3 coding sequence is TGTGCCAGCAGTTACGCTAGCCGGACGAATGAGCAGTTCTTC. This encodes CASSYASRTNEQFF. The chain links TRBV6-5 to TRBJ2-1, with D possibly being TRBD2 (5 bases). This CDR3 has 14 amino acids. Trimming cost V 2 bases and J 7 bases, with 12 bases left between them. CDR1 and CDR2 (germline): MNHEY, SVGAGI.

The gene calls are TRBV11-2 and TRBJ2-1; D is perhaps TRBD2 (5 bases). Trimming took 0 bases from V and 3 from J, leaving 15 bases between them. Germline loops: CDR1 SGHAT, CDR2 FQNNGV. This CDR3 is 17 amino acids long. The CDR3 sequence is CASSLDAGIRLYNEQFF. CDR3 coding DNA: TGTGCCAGCAGCTTAGATGCGGGTATTCGCCTCTACAATGAGCAGTTCTTC.

The chain combines TRBV18 with TRBJ1-6; tentatively, D is TRBD1 (5 bases). Germline lookup yields CDR1 KGHSH and CDR2 LQKENI. Trimming took 2 bases from V and 4 from J, leaving 9 bases between them. This CDR3 comprises 15 residues. CDR3 bases: TGTGCCAGCTCACCATGGGGGGGTTATAATTCACCCCTCCACTTT. Protein sequence: CASSPWGGYNSPLHF.

The chain combines TRBV7-2 with TRBJ1-2, with a possible D match to TRBD1 (6 bases). The CDR3 is made up of 16 amino acids. The V gene lost 2 bases and the J gene lost 4 bases, with 17 bases spanning the gap. Germline V gene lookup returns CDR1 SGHTA and CDR2 FQGNSA. The CDR3 protein is CASSLSSWGRGYGYTF. For the CDR3, the DNA is TGTGCCAGCAGCTTAAGTAGCTGGGGGCGCGGCTATGGCTACACCTTC. The entire variable domain, with the rest obtained from reference TRBV7-2 and TRBJ1-2, is as follows: GAGVSQSPSNKVTEKGKDVELRCDPISGHTALYWYRQSLGQGLEFLIYFQGNSAPDKSGLPSDRFSAERTGGSVSTLTIQRTQQEDSAVYLCASSLSSWGRGYGYTFGSGTRLTVV.

This rearrangement joins TRBV2 to TRBJ1-2; D perhaps matches TRBD1 (6 bases). Germline V gene data show CDR1 as SNHLY and CDR2 as FYNNEI. The V gene lost 3 bases and the J gene lost 1 base, with 12 bases spanning the gap. This CDR3 comprises 15 residues. Here the CDR3 DNA reads TGTGCCAGCAGTGATCCCGGGGGCAATAACTATGGCTACACCTTC. Residues: CASSDPGGNNYGYTF.

The chain is built from TRBV24-1 and TRBJ2-3; D ambiguous. Per the germline V gene, CDR1 is KGHDR and CDR2 is SFDVKD. V lost 6 bases and J lost 2, with 8 bases in between. The length of the CDR3 is 13 residues. The CDR3 is CATSNDNTDTQYF. The CDR3 nucleotides read TGTGCCACCAGTAATGACAACACAGATACGCAGTATTTT.

This clone was seen just once. Compared with germline, one end of the junction differs, possibly owing to a read error. This chain connects TRBV3-1 (or the pseudogene TRBV3-2) to TRBJ2-1; 9 nucleotides align to TRBD2. The V gene's germline CDR1 is LGHDT and CDR2 YNNKEL (reference sequence). The CDR3 runs to 12 residues. The CDR3 bases are TGTGCCAGCAGCCGGAATAGCGGGGGAGGGGTCTTC. Its protein product is CASSRNSGGGVF.

In DNA, the CDR3 is TGTGCCAGCAGCGCACGGGGTTTCTCCTACAATGAGCAGTTCTTC. Encoded protein: CASSARGFSYNEQFF. This chain uses TRBV25-1 with TRBJ2-1; TRBD2 is a possible D gene (5 bases). Germline-derived CDR1 and CDR2 are MGHDK and SYGVNS. This CDR3 has 15 residues. The V end was cut by 6 bases, the J end by 0 bases, with 12 bases between.